This TCR beta chain appears in the sequencing data of a study of shared clonotypes between healthy human individuals. Findings of the study overall: Even with large depth, rarefaction showed that sorted-subset sequencing was incomplete. Between a few donors, naive CD4 clonotypes were shared at a level of about 5%.

The CDR3 extends over 16 amino acids. Germline V CDR1 and CDR2: MNHEY, SMNVEV (reference sequence). V lost 5 bases, J lost 0 bases, and 14 bases lay in between. Here immunoSEQ multiplex PCR was the method, and the copy in TCRdb shows in-frame clones only, minus some. Here the sample spans roughly 1,100,000 clones, around 75% being singletons. Concerning this clone itself: What it recognizes is unknown.

The chain couples TRBV27 to TRBJ2-4, with D possibly being TRBD1 (6 bases). This receptor was obtained from a man younger than 35 in good health. Sequenced sample: memory CD4+ T cells sorted from blood. The subset denotes: CD45RA-negative fraction. The CDR3: CASSPDRPLAKNIQYF. The DNA of the CDR3 is TGTGCCAGCAGTCCGGACAGACCCTTAGCCAAAAACATTCAGTACTTC.